This TCR beta chain was obtained from a study of cytotoxic CD8 clonotypes in ibrutinib-treated CLL. For the study at large: Mean yields were 255,043 productive templates and 94,082 productive rearrangements per sample. Study-wide results and limits: Clonality grew at ibrutinib response; at progression, it decreased back toward baseline. Clonality at baseline surpassed age-matched healthy donors and tracked circulating CD8+ T-cell counts.

With cryopreserved PBMCs as the source, roughly 2 micrograms of genomic DNA went to TCR beta libraries. With regard to this clone: The antigen remains undetermined.

The ends were cut back, 4 bases at V and 2 bases at J, with 12 bases in the middle. The germline V gene encodes CDR1 MGHRA and CDR2 YSYEKL. This CDR3 comprises 15 residues. TCRdb's copy holds only in-frame clones and misses some; the assay was immunoSEQ multiplex PCR. The sample has approximately 320,000 clones, about 64% seen once. The starting material was PBMCs, obtained after 36 months of ibrutinib treatment. The clonotype comes from a human donor with chronic lymphocytic leukemia. This rearrangement joins TRBV4-1 to TRBJ2-1; D possibly corresponds to TRBD1 (6 bases). CDR3 sequence: CASSPYDRTYNEQFF. The CDR3 nucleotides read TGCGCCAGCAGCCCTTACGACAGGACCTACAATGAGCAGTTCTTC.